The table lists the clone carrying this T cell receptor beta chain with many counts. Its antigen is not known. V lost 1 base, J lost 0 bases, and 10 bases lay in between. Germline V lookup: CDR1 LGHNA, CDR2 YNFKEQ. The CDR3 is made up of 15 amino acids. The source of the sample is a study of neurological immune-mediated disorders. Whole-study results and caveats: In HTLV-1-associated myelopathy, TCR clonal expansion was greatest, and in multiple sclerosis it was least, below healthy controls. Private repertoires in all groups were suggested, as expanded clones shared no CDR3 amino acid sequences across subjects.

TCRdb reprocessed the 5' RACE reads with MiXCR, giving one entry per CDR3 protein. The repertoire includes 35,000 or so distinct CDR3 sequences, approximately 10% of them detected once, and roughly 6.6% sits in the top ten. PBMCs numbering 2 million and stored at -80 C yielded the unsorted libraries. The chain carries TRBV4-2 and TRBJ2-7; no clear D gene. Sequences were obtained from PBMCs. The TCR was taken from a woman in her twenties or thirties with HTLV-1-associated myelopathy (HAM/TSP). The DNA of the CDR3 is TGTGCCAGCAGCCAAGTTGCTGCCAGCTCCTACGAGCAGTACTTC. It codes for CASSQVAASSYEQYF.